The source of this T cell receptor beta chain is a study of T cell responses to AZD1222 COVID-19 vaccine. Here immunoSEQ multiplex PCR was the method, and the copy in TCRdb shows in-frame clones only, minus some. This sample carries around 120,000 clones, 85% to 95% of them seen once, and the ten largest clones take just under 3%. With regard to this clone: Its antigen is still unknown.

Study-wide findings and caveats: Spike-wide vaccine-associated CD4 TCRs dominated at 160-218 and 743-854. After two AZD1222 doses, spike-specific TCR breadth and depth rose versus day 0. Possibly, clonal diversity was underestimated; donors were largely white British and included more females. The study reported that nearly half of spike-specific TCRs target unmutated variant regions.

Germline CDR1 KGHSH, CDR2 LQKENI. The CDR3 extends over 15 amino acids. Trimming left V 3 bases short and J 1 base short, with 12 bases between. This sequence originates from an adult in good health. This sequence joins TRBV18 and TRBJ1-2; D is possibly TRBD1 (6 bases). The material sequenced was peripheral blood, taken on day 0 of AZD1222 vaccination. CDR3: CASSPDRGGNYGYTF. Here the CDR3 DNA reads TGTGCCAGCTCACCGGACCGAGGGGGTAACTATGGCTACACCTTC.